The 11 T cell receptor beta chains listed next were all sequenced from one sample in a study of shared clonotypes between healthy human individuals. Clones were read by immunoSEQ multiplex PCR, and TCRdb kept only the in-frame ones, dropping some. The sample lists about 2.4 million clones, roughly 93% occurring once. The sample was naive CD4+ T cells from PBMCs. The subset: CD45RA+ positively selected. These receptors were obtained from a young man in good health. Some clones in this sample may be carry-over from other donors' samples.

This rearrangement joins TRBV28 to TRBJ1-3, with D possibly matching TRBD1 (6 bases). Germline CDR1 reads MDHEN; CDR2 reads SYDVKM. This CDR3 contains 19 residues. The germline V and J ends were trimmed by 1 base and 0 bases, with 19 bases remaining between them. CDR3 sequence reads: CASSLYRLGTGASGNTIYF. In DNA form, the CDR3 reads TGTGCCAGCAGTTTATATCGACTAGGGACGGGGGCCTCTGGAAACACCATATATTTT.

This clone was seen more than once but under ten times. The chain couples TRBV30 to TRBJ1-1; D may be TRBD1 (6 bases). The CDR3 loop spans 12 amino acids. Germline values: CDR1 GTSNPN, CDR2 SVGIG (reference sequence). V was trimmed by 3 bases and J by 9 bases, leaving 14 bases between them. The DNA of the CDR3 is TGTGCCTGGAGGGACCAGGGGTGGCAAGCTTTCTTT. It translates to CAWRDQGWQAFF.

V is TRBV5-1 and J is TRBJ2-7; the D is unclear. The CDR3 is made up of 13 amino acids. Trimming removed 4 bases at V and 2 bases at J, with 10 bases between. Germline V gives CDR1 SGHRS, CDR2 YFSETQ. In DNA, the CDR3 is TGCGCCAGCAGCAAAATAGGGACCTACGAGCAGTACTTC. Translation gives CASSKIGTYEQYF.

In nucleotides, the CDR3 is TGTGCCTCGGGGCGGGGGGCTAATGAAAAACTGTTTTTT. This codes for CASGRGANEKLFF. The chain is built from TRBV2 and TRBJ1-4; D is possibly TRBD1 (5 bases). Trimming removed 11 bases from V and 3 bases from J, with 13 bases in between. Germline CDR1 reads SNHLY; CDR2 reads FYNNEI. CDR3 length: 13 amino acids.

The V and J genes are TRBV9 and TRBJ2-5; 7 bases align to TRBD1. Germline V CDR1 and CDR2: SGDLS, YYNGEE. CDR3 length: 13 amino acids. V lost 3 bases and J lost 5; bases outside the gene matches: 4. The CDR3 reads CASSAGGLETQYF. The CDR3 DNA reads TGTGCCAGCAGCGCAGGGGGTTTGGAGACCCAGTACTTC.

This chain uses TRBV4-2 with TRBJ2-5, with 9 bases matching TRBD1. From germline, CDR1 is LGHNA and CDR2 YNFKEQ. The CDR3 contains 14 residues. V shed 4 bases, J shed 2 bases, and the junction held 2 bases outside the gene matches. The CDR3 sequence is CASSPGQGQETQYF. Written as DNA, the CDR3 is TGTGCCAGCAGCCCGGGACAGGGACAAGAGACCCAGTACTTC.

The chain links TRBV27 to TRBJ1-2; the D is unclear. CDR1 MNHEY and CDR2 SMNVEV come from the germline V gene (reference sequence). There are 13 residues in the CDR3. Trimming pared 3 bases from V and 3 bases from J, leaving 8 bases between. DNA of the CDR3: TGTGCCAGCAGTTTTGCCAGTTACTATGGCTACACCTTC. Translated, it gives CASSFASYYGYTF.

As DNA, the CDR3 is TGTGCCAGATCAGGGATCTGGGGCAATGAGCAGTTCTTC. Its protein product is CARSGIWGNEQFF. This chain joins TRBV6-4 and TRBJ2-1; TRBD1 is a possible D gene (5 bases). The CDR3 totals 13 residues. Deletions cut 9 bases from V and 6 bases from J, with 15 bases between. Per germline, CDR1 MRHNA and CDR2 SNTAGT.

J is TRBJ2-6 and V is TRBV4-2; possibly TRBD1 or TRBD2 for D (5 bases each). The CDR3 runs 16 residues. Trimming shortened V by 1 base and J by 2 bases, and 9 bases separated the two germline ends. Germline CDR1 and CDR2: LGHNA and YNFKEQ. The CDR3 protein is CASSQAGTPGANVLTF. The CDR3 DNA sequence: TGTGCCAGCAGCCAAGCCGGGACCCCTGGGGCCAACGTCCTGACTTTC.

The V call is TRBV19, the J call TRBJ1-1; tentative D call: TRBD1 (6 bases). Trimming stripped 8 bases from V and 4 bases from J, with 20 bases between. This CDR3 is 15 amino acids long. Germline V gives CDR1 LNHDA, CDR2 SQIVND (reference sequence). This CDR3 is CASQTVGGRPTEAFF. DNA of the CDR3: TGTGCCAGTCAGACCGTTGGGGGGCGCCCCACTGAAGCTTTCTTT.

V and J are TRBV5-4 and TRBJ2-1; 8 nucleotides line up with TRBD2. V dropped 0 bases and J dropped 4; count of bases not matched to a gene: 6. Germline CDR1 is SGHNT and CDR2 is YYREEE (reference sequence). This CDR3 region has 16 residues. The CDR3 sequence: CASSLGGASGYNEQFF. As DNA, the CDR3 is TGTGCCAGCAGCTTGGGGGGGGCTAGCGGGTACAATGAGCAGTTCTTC.